This T cell receptor (beta chain) was profiled in a study of technical replicates of blood from a few donors. The CDR3 has 13 amino acids. Looked up from germline, CDR1 is LGHNT and CDR2 is FRNRAP. Trimming took off 3 bases at V and 7 bases at J, with 12 bases between the two ends. TCRdb's table, derived via immunoSEQ multiplex PCR, lists solely in-frame clones and lacks some. The sample holds about 97,000 clones, roughly 95% seen once. This receptor was identified in a human donor in good health. Sequencing was performed on T cells isolated from PBMCs. This chain joins TRBV12-5 and TRBJ1-1; no reliable D call. The CDR3 bases are TGTGCTAGTGGTTTATCGGGGTCCAGTGAAGCTTTCTTT. It codes for CASGLSGSSEAFF. The full variable domain, rest sourced from reference TRBV12-5 and TRBJ1-1, is DARVTQTPRHKVTEMGQEVTMRCQPILGHNTVFWYRQTMMQGLELLAYFRNRAPLDDSGMPKDRFSAEMPDATLATLKIQPSEPRDSAVYFCASGLSGSSEAFFGQGTRLTVV.